This T cell receptor beta chain was sequenced during a study of T cell responses to AZD1222 COVID-19 vaccine. Clones were read by immunoSEQ multiplex PCR, and TCRdb kept only the in-frame ones, dropping some. The profile covers around 110,000 clones, with 87% appearing a single time and around 4.4% taken by the ten largest. Whole-study findings and limits: Spike-wide coverage was observed for vaccine-associated CD4 TCRs, with dominant responses at 160-218 and 743-854. Every sample of the repertoires postdated the peak T cell response. Epitopes outside B.1.351 and B.1.1.7 mutated regions reportedly drew nearly half of spike TCRs. White British people made up most donors, females outnumbered males, and clonal diversity was possibly underestimated.

V lost 4 bases to trimming and J lost 0 bases; unmatched junction nucleotides: 6. The CDR3 totals 16 residues. The germline CDR1 and CDR2 sequences are SGHTA and FQGNSA. With respect to this clone: Its antigen is not identified.

The TCR originated in an adult in good health. J is TRBJ1-5 and V is TRBV7-2; 7 positions agree with TRBD1. This sample comprised peripheral blood, obtained on day 0 of AZD1222 vaccination. The CDR3 nucleotides read TGTGCCAGCAGCTCTTCGGCAGGGGGTAGCAATCAGCCCCAGCATTTT. Encoded protein: CASSSSAGGSNQPQHF.